A selection of T cell receptor beta chains follows, all from one sample in a study of blood T cell repertoires in COVID-19. Measured with immunoSEQ multiplex PCR; TCRdb has only the in-frame clones, and not every one. Altogether 200,000 to 250,000 clones are present, 85% to 90% being singletons, with the ten largest covering about 2.5%. Material: peripheral blood. These receptors were collected from a man aged 30 to 45 with COVID-19, enrolled during active disease. Each CDR3 is given with its conserved first and last residue. D genes are given only for firm matches. Only part of the rows carry a size: once, few, many, or a class if the clone is expanded.

d_gene,abundance,j_gene,v_gene,CDR3aa,CDR3nt
NA,once,TRBJ1-2,TRBV7-8,CASSLGAPSTYGYTF,TGTGCCAGCAGCTTAGGGGCCCCCTCAACTTATGGCTACACCTTC
TRBD1,NA,TRBJ2-5,TRBV5-4,CASSPFAGGQETQYF,TGTGCCAGCAGCCCTTTCGCAGGGGGTCAAGAGACCCAGTACTTC
TRBD2,NA,TRBJ2-7,TRBV7-2,CASSLWGSGGPGEQYF,TGTGCCAGCAGCTTATGGGGTAGCGGGGGACCGGGGGAGCAGTACTTC
TRBD1,once,TRBJ1-5,TRBV11-2,CASSYLGQGSNQPQHF,TGTGCCAGCAGCTACCTAGGACAGGGGTCGAATCAGCCCCAGCATTTT
TRBD1,NA,TRBJ1-1,TRBV6-5,CASSYDTGENTEAFF,TGTGCCAGCAGTTACGATACAGGGGAGAACACTGAAGCTTTCTTT
NA,NA,TRBJ1-1,TRBV6-5,CASRVDLNTEAFF,TGTGCCAGCAGGGTAGATCTGAACACTGAAGCTTTCTTT
TRBD1,NA,TRBJ1-2,TRBV7-2,CASSLQGRYGYTF,TGTGCCAGCAGCCTACAGGGGCGCTATGGCTACACCTTC
NA,NA,TRBJ2-7,TRBV6-2/TRBV6-3,CASSSVDTRGLYEQYF,TGTGCCAGCAGCTCAGTGGACACACGCGGATTGTACGAGCAGTACTTC
NA,NA,TRBJ1-1,TRBV19,CASSIGGTNTEAFF,TGTGCCAGTAGTATTGGAGGAACGAACACTGAAGCTTTCTTT
NA,few,TRBJ2-7,TRBV24-1,CATSDSSRVSYEQYF,TGTGCCACCAGTGATTCCTCGCGGGTCTCCTACGAGCAGTACTTC
TRBD1,once,TRBJ1-6,TRBV5-1,CASSFSGQGDGSPLHF,TGCGCCAGCAGCTTTTCGGGACAGGGCGACGGTTCACCCCTCCACTTT
TRBD2,few,TRBJ2-2,TRBV5-1,CASRGTSGVNTGELFF,TGCGCCAGCAGAGGGACTAGCGGGGTGAACACCGGGGAGCTGTTTTTT
TRBD1,NA,TRBJ2-6,TRBV5-8,CASSFDPGGSRSGANVLTF,TGTGCCAGCAGCTTCGATCCAGGGGGCTCCCGCTCTGGGGCCAACGTCCTGACTTTC
NA,NA,TRBJ1-4,TRBV5-1,CASSPGLVALSEKLFF,TGCGCCAGCAGCCCCGGTTTGGTCGCCCTTAGTGAAAAACTGTTTTTT
NA,NA,TRBJ2-7,TRBV16,CASSQSLLEQYF,TGTGCCAGCAGCCAATCTCTACTCGAGCAGTACTTC
TRBD1,once,TRBJ2-7,TRBV7-9,CASSLFGTGDEQYF,TGTGCCAGCAGCTTATTCGGGACAGGGGACGAGCAGTACTTC
NA,NA,TRBJ1-2,TRBV4-2,CASSQERGRGGNYGYTF,TGTGCCAGCAGCCAAGAAAGGGGGAGAGGAGGTAACTATGGCTACACCTTC
NA,NA,TRBJ2-3,TRBV6-5,CASSPGPGADTQYF,TGTGCCAGCAGTCCCGGTCCCGGAGCCGATACGCAGTATTTT
TRBD1,NA,TRBJ1-1,TRBV6-5,CASSYDRVNTEAFF,TGTGCCAGCAGTTACGACAGGGTGAACACTGAAGCTTTCTTT
TRBD1,NA,TRBJ1-5,TRBV5-4,CASSAGGQGFGGPQHF,TGTGCCAGCAGCGCCGGGGGACAGGGGTTCGGAGGGCCCCAGCATTTT
NA,NA,TRBJ2-3,TRBV5-4,CASSLMELSTDTQYF,TGTGCCAGCAGCTTAATGGAGCTCAGCACAGATACGCAGTATTTT
TRBD1,NA,TRBJ1-2,TRBV19,CASSEQGIRGYTF,TGTGCCAGTAGTGAACAGGGGATCCGTGGCTACACCTTC
NA,NA,TRBJ1-2,TRBV12-5,CASGPLPNYGYTF,TGTGCTAGTGGCCCACTCCCTAACTATGGCTACACCTTC
TRBD1,NA,TRBJ2-7,TRBV29-1,CSVDGTGSYEQYF,TGCAGCGTTGATGGGACAGGGTCCTACGAGCAGTACTTC
TRBD1,NA,TRBJ1-5,TRBV7-2,CASSDPGTGGVTGQPQHF,TGTGCCAGCAGTGACCCCGGGACAGGGGGCGTAACGGGTCAGCCCCAGCATTTT
NA,NA,TRBJ2-7,TRBV24-1,CATSDSRQIDLYEQYF,TGTGCCACCAGTGATTCCCGACAGATCGATCTCTACGAGCAGTACTTC
TRBD2,NA,TRBJ2-7,TRBV7-9,CASRGTGGGEQYF,TGTGCCAGCAGGGGAACGGGGGGAGGCGAGCAGTACTTC
NA,NA,TRBJ2-3,TRBV27,CASSFQRTYSTDTQYF,TGTGCCAGCAGTTTCCAGCGGACCTATAGCACAGATACGCAGTATTTT
NA,medium-sized,TRBJ1-2,TRBV14,CASSGLQVFEGYTF,TGTGCCAGCAGCGGACTGCAGGTCTTTGAAGGCTACACCTTC
NA,once,TRBJ1-2,TRBV27,CASRKGNYGYTF,TGTGCCAGCAGAAAGGGGAACTATGGCTACACCTTC
TRBD1,NA,TRBJ2-7,TRBV15,CATSRGTGPYEQYF,TGTGCCACCAGCAGAGGGACAGGGCCCTACGAGCAGTACTTC
TRBD1,NA,TRBJ1-1,TRBV27,CASTGLGQGNTEAFF,TGTGCCAGCACCGGTCTGGGACAGGGGAACACTGAAGCTTTCTTT
NA,NA,TRBJ2-2,TRBV5-4,CASSLAENTGELFF,TGTGCCAGCAGCTTAGCGGAGAACACCGGGGAGCTGTTTTTT
NA,NA,TRBJ1-1,TRBV7-9,CASGQSEAFF,TGTGCCAGCGGGCAGAGTGAAGCTTTCTTT
NA,NA,TRBJ1-2,TRBV12-3/TRBV12-4,CASSLRTVYGYTF,TGTGCCAGCAGTTTAAGAACAGTCTATGGCTACACCTTC
TRBD1,NA,TRBJ1-1,TRBV10-3,CAISQTGGAGGTEAFF,TGTGCCATCAGTCAGACAGGGGGCGCAGGGGGTACTGAAGCTTTCTTT
NA,NA,TRBJ1-2,TRBV28,CACTGNYGYTF,TGTGCCTGCACAGGGAACTATGGCTACACCTTC
TRBD1,NA,TRBJ1-6,TRBV7-3,CASTFRSWDRVNSPLHF,TGTGCCAGCACCTTTAGATCTTGGGACAGGGTTAATTCACCCCTCCACTTT
NA,NA,TRBJ1-2,TRBV18,CASSEQGLDGYTF,TGTGCCAGCTCCGAACAGGGATTGGATGGCTACACCTTC
NA,few,TRBJ1-5,TRBV2,CASSDGVLNQPQHF,TGTGCCAGCAGTGACGGAGTACTCAATCAGCCCCAGCATTTT
NA,NA,TRBJ1-5,TRBV19,CASSMGGDFNQPQHF,TGTGCCAGTAGTATGGGGGGGGACTTCAATCAGCCCCAGCATTTT
NA,NA,TRBJ2-7,TRBV24-1,CATKGDSYEQYF,TGTGCCACCAAGGGAGATTCCTACGAGCAGTACTTC
TRBD1,once,TRBJ1-3,TRBV9,CASSVTGNGNTIYF,TGTGCCAGCAGCGTGACAGGGAATGGAAACACCATATATTTT
TRBD2,NA,TRBJ2-7,TRBV30,CAWSPGLAGAEEQYF,TGTGCCTGGAGCCCGGGACTAGCGGGAGCGGAAGAGCAGTACTTC
NA,NA,TRBJ2-2,TRBV7-2,CASSPGTSTGELFF,TGTGCCAGCAGCCCCGGGACATCGACCGGGGAGCTGTTTTTT
NA,NA,TRBJ2-3,TRBV5-5,CASSLATTADTQYF,TGTGCCAGCAGCTTGGCTACGACAGCCGATACGCAGTATTTT
NA,few,TRBJ1-5,TRBV2,CASRATVDSNQPQHF,TGTGCCAGCAGGGCGACAGTCGATAGCAATCAGCCCCAGCATTTT
TRBD1,once,TRBJ2-7,TRBV28,CASSLGQGREQYF,TGTGCCAGCAGTCTGGGACAGGGGAGGGAGCAGTACTTC
NA,NA,TRBJ2-1,TRBV19,CASSQWSSYNEQFF,TGTGCCAGTAGTCAGTGGAGCTCCTACAATGAGCAGTTCTTC
NA,NA,TRBJ2-2,TRBV27,CASTGGSGELFF,TGTGCCAGCACAGGAGGTTCCGGGGAGCTGTTTTTT
TRBD1,NA,TRBJ2-3,TRBV25-1,CASSANRGKRTDTQYF,TGTGCCAGCAGTGCCAACAGGGGGAAACGCACAGATACGCAGTATTTT
NA,NA,TRBJ2-7,TRBV6-6,CASSYGLSYEQYF,TGTGCCAGCAGTTACGGGCTCTCCTACGAGCAGTACTTC
NA,NA,TRBJ1-4,TRBV19,CASRGGQDRPNEKLFF,TGTGCCAGTAGGGGTGGCCAGGACAGACCTAATGAAAAACTGTTTTTT
TRBD2,NA,TRBJ2-1,TRBV5-4,CASSLPAGGLYNEQFF,TGTGCCAGCAGCTTGCCAGCGGGGGGACTATACAATGAGCAGTTCTTC
NA,few,TRBJ2-7,TRBV7-8,CASSLDSTYEQYF,TGTGCCAGCAGCTTGGACAGTACATACGAGCAGTACTTC
NA,NA,TRBJ1-2,TRBV25-1,CASSETVGVSRGYTF,TGTGCCAGCAGTGAAACGGTCGGGGTATCGCGAGGCTACACCTTC
NA,NA,TRBJ1-2,TRBV28,CASSSAGDGYTF,TGTGCCAGCAGTTCAGCTGGAGATGGCTACACCTTC